This T cell receptor (beta chain) originates from a study of blood T cells in healthy people across ages. Overall study: Template switching retrieved approximately one barcoded beta molecule for each two T cells.

Comments on this clonotype: Antigen: not known.

Study observations and caveats: More naive CD4+ cells and higher diversity were found in long-lived than in aged donors.

The V gene lost 0 bases and the J gene lost 4 bases, with 9 bases spanning the gap. The CDR3 has 14 amino acids. CDR1 SGHKS and CDR2 YYEKEE come from the germline V gene (reference sequence). A second about 6 to 12 cycle PCR used barcoded and J-beta primers. TCRdb recomputed calls from the 5' RACE reads with MiXCR, one row per CDR3 protein. The data show roughly 570,000 distinct CDR3 sequences, 25% to 30% seen once. The TCR was taken from a woman aged 70-85 years in good health. This sequence joins TRBV5-5 and TRBJ2-3, with unresolved D. Input material: blood. The CDR3 loop is CASSLGAAPDTQYF. CDR3 sequence (DNA): TGTGCCAGCAGCTTGGGTGCAGCCCCAGATACGCAGTATTTT.